This T cell receptor (beta chain) was captured by sequencing in a study of T cell responses to AZD1222 COVID-19 vaccine. General observations from the study: Following two doses of AZD1222, Spike-specific TCR breadth and depth rose.

The repertoire was sequenced with immunoSEQ multiplex PCR; TCRdb's copy has only in-frame clones and lacks some. The sample records under 110,000 clones, 75% to 90% being singletons. About this clone itself: Its specificity is not known.

This receptor was taken from an adult in good health. The source was peripheral blood, collected on day 0 of AZD1222 vaccination.

This chain's CDR3 is CASSFRTSGYSSSYEQYF. The DNA for the CDR3 is TGTGCCAGCAGCTTCCGGACTAGCGGTTACTCCAGCTCCTACGAGCAGTACTTC. The chain has TRBV3-1 (or the pseudogene TRBV3-2) and TRBJ2-7, with 10 bases that match TRBD2. Germline CDR1 is LGHDT and CDR2 is YNNKEL (reference sequence). Trimming at V came to 5 bases and at J to 0 bases, leaving 13 bases not matched to a gene. The CDR3 has 18 amino acids.